Listed here are 24 T cell receptor beta chains from one sample, sequenced in a study of read filtering for tumor transcriptome and immune sequencing. Molecular barcoded adaptors covering alpha/delta and beta/gamma chains were used on about 0.4 ug RNA. MiXCR was run by TCRdb on the reads, yielding one entry per CDR3 protein. Among about 14,000 distinct CDR3 sequences listed, about 20% were seen once. The sample comprised a population of CD138-negative cells sorted from bone marrow. Receptor source: a donor aged 40 or over with multiple myeloma.

A remark on this clonotype: One base separates it from a far larger clone, so it is likely a read error. The rearrangement links TRBV6-6 to TRBJ2-7; D perhaps matches TRBD2 (6 bases). Trimming shortened V by 7 bases and J by 6 bases, and 13 bases separated the two germline ends. Germline assignment: CDR1 MNHNY and CDR2 SVGAGI (reference sequence). The CDR3 consists of 12 residues. CDR3 nucleotides: TGTGCCAGCACCGTCGGGAGACTCGAGCAGTACTTC. It encodes CASTVGRLEQYF.

The table lists this clonotype with many counts. The V call is TRBV7-9, the J call TRBJ2-1, with 9 nucleotides matching TRBD1. CDR1 is SEHNR and CDR2 is FQNEAQ in the germline V gene (reference sequence). This CDR3 is built from 12 residues. V shed 5 bases, J shed 12 bases, and the junction held 5 bases outside the gene matches. The CDR3, as DNA: TGTGCCAGCAGCCCGGACAGGGGCGGGCAGTTCTTC. Protein: CASSPDRGGQFF.

This clonotype came up many times. The chain carries TRBV20-1 and TRBJ1-1; the D is unclear. Trimming stripped 1 base from V and 4 bases from J, with 13 bases between. The CDR3 has 14 residues. CDR1 and CDR2 from the germline V gene are DFQATT and SNEGSKA (reference sequence). For the CDR3, the DNA is TGCAGTGCTAGAGTGGGCTACTCCACCACTGAAGCTTTCTTT. This encodes CSARVGYSTTEAFF.

As concerns this clonotype: Since a much larger clone is just one base distant, this may be a read error. V and J are TRBV20-1 and TRBJ2-1; 11 nucleotides match TRBD2. Per the germline V gene, CDR1 is DFQATT and CDR2 is SNEGSKA (reference sequence). The CDR3 spans 15 residues. CDR3 coding DNA: TGCAGTGCTTCCCCGGGACTAGCGGTATACAATGAGCTGTTCTTC. It specifies CSASPGLAVYNELFF.

This clonotype was counted a few times. Here the CDR3 reads CASSPPGLTYEQYF. In DNA form, the CDR3 reads TGTGCCAGCTCACCCCCCGGACTAACCTACGAGCAGTACTTC. This chain joins TRBV18 and TRBJ2-7; tentatively, D is TRBD2 (6 bases). The CDR3 extends over 14 amino acids. With 3 bases removed from V and 2 bases from J, the gap between germline ends came to 11 bases. Germline V gene sequence: CDR1 KGHSH, CDR2 LQKENI. Using reference TRBV18 and TRBJ2-7 for the parts outside the CDR3, the full variable domain is NAGVMQNPRHLVRRRGQEARLRCSPMKGHSHVYWYRQLPEEGLKFMVYLQKENIIDESGMPKERFSAEFPKEGPSILRIQQVVRGDSAAYFCASSPPGLTYEQYFGPGTRLTVT.

Many counts were recorded for this clonotype. The rearrangement joins TRBV4-2 to TRBJ1-1; the D gene is possibly TRBD1 (6 bases). CDR3 length: 14 residues. Trimming removed 3 bases from V and 3 bases from J, with 11 bases in between. Germline V gene sequence: CDR1 LGHNA, CDR2 YNFKEQ. CDR3 protein: CASSHIRGDTEAFF. The CDR3 DNA reads TGTGCCAGCAGCCACATCAGGGGTGACACTGAAGCTTTCTTT.

This clonotype came up once. A much larger clone differs by one base, so this may be a read error. This chain uses TRBV11-2 with TRBJ2-2, with 8 bases fitting TRBD1. CDR3 length: 20 residues. Germline V gives CDR1 SGHAT, CDR2 FQNNGV. CDR3 DNA: TGTGCCAGCAGCCTCTCTTATCTCGGGGGTGACAGGGGAGACACCGGGGTGCTGTTTTTT. It codes for CASSLSYLGGDRGDTGVLFF.

Concerning this clonotype: Just one base apart from a much larger clone, this may be a read error. The chain combines TRBV7-9 with TRBJ2-5; D is possibly TRBD1 (5 bases). The ends were cut back, 2 bases at V and 5 bases at J, with 12 bases in the middle. The CDR3 is made up of 14 amino acids. CDR1 SEHNR and CDR2 FQNEAQ come from the germline V gene (reference sequence). DNA of the CDR3: TGTGCCAGCAGCTTAAATAGGGGCCACGAGACCCAGTACTTC. Translating gives CASSLNRGHETQYF.

This clonotype was found many times. The chain links TRBV7-9 to TRBJ2-5; D not certain. V gave up 5 bases and J gave up 0 bases, with 10 bases separating them. The germline V gene has CDR1 SEHNR and CDR2 FQNEAQ (reference sequence). CDR3 length: 14 residues. CDR3 coding DNA: TGTGCCAGCAGCCCACCAAGGTACCAAGAGACCCAGTACTTC. Protein sequence: CASSPPRYQETQYF.

This clonotype was detected ten times or more. The gene calls are TRBV13 and TRBJ2-2; D uncertain. The V gene's germline CDR1 is PRHDT and CDR2 FYEKMQ (reference sequence). V was cut by 5 bases and J by 7 bases, with 8 bases left in between. CDR3 length: 12 residues. The CDR3 here is CASSANLGELFF. The DNA for the CDR3 is TGTGCCAGCAGCGCTAATCTCGGGGAGCTGTTTTTT.

The sample holds many counts of this clonotype. This chain connects TRBV5-6 to TRBJ2-7; D remains unclear. V was trimmed by 0 bases and J by 4 bases, leaving 5 bases between them. Germline V CDR1 and CDR2: SGHDT, YYEEEE. There are 12 residues in the CDR3. The CDR3 loop reads CASSLARYEQYF. CDR3 DNA: TGTGCCAGCAGCTTGGCCAGATACGAGCAGTACTTC.

This clonotype came up a few times. V gene TRBV20-1 combines with J gene TRBJ1-4, with 8 bases aligning to TRBD1. The CDR3 extends over 21 amino acids. Germline trimming cut 2 bases from V and 0 bases from J; bases unmatched to any gene: 20. Germline V gives CDR1 DFQATT, CDR2 SNEGSKA (reference sequence). Here the CDR3 DNA reads TGCAGTGCTAGACCGGACCTCTCGGACAGGGCCCGATCTGCAACTAATGAAAAACTGTTTTTT. Translating gives CSARPDLSDRARSATNEKLFF.

This clonotype was observed a handful of times. The CDR3 reads CASSLRWGLNTEAFF. CDR3 in DNA: TGTGCCAGCAGCTTAAGGTGGGGATTGAACACTGAAGCTTTCTTT. V usage is TRBV7-2 and J usage is TRBJ1-1; D unclear. Germline V lookup: CDR1 SGHTA, CDR2 FQGNSA. Trimming stripped 2 bases from V and 0 bases from J, with 10 bases between. The CDR3 spans 15 residues.

This clonotype was counted only a few times. CDR3 sequence reads: CASSTSGLVEETQYF. Here the CDR3 DNA reads TGTGCCAGCAGCACCTCAGGACTAGTCGAGGAGACCCAGTACTTC. The chain joins TRBV7-2 to TRBJ2-5; TRBD2 matches at 7 bases. J lost 5 bases, V lost 5 bases, and 11 bases had no gene match. The CDR3 covers 15 residues. Germline V gene data show CDR1 as SGHTA and CDR2 as FQGNSA.

Points on this clonotype: One end of the junction fails to match germline, which may point to a read error. The chain joins TRBV20-1 to TRBJ2-5; D may be TRBD1 (5 bases). This CDR3 is 11 amino acids long. The germline CDR1 and CDR2 sequences are DFQATT and SNEGSKA (reference sequence). CDR3 residues: CSAREQEIQYF. CDR3 nucleotide sequence: TGCAGTGCTAGGGAACAGGAGATCCAGTACTTC.

In its sample, this clonotype was seen many times. This chain connects TRBV6-2 or TRBV6-3 to TRBJ2-3, with 10 bases lining up with TRBD2. CDR1 is MNHEY and CDR2 is SVGEGT in the germline V gene. The CDR3 is made up of 17 amino acids. With V trimmed by 0 bases and J by 5 bases, 8 bases remained unmatched. The CDR3 region is CASSYSLSGGIGDTQYF. CDR3 nucleotides: TGTGCCAGCAGTTACTCCCTTAGCGGGGGGATCGGAGATACGCAGTATTTT.

This clonotype has ten or more counts. The rearrangement uses TRBV19 and TRBJ2-2, with a possible D match to TRBD2 (6 bases). V shed 4 bases and J shed 7 bases, with 13 bases lying between them. This CDR3 is 14 amino acids long. CDR1 is LNHDA and CDR2 is SQIVND in the germline V gene (reference sequence). DNA for the CDR3: TGTGCCAGTAGTACACTAGCTACAGACGGGGAGCTGTTTTTT. Protein sequence: CASSTLATDGELFF. Drawing the rest from reference TRBV19 and TRBJ2-2, the complete variable domain is DGGITQSPKYLFRKEGQNVTLSCEQNLNHDAMYWYRQDPGQGLRLIYYSQIVNDFQKGDIAEGYSVSREKKESFPLTVTSAQKNPTAFYLCASSTLATDGELFFGEGSRLTVL.

This clonotype has ten or more counts. V is TRBV6-2 or TRBV6-3 and J is TRBJ1-1; D not resolved. This CDR3 has 14 residues. V lost 2 bases and J 0 bases, leaving 7 bases between the germline ends. Germline CDR1 is MNHEY and CDR2 is SVGEGT. Written as DNA, the CDR3 is TGTGCCAGCAGTTACAGAGCTATGAACACTGAAGCTTTCTTT. This gives the protein CASSYRAMNTEAFF.

This clonotype was counted at least ten times. The V gene is TRBV12-3 or TRBV12-4, the J gene TRBJ2-7, with D possibly TRBD1 on 6 matching bases. The length of the CDR3 is 12 residues. The V gene lost 7 bases and the J gene lost 6 bases, with 13 bases spanning the gap. The CDR3 DNA sequence: TGTGCCAGCACCCAGGGGAGTGGCGAGCAGTACTTC. Its protein product is CASTQGSGEQYF.

A remark on this clonotype: One end of the junction is discordant with germline, which a read error may explain. This rearrangement joins TRBV11-2 to TRBJ2-3; D is possibly TRBD2 (5 bases). Germline V CDR1 and CDR2: SGHAT, FQNNGV. There are 16 residues in the CDR3. CDR3 bases: TGTGCCAGCAGCGGGTCTGGCGGGCAAAACACAGAGACGCAGTATTTT. It translates to CASSGSGGQNTETQYF. Based on the CDR3 plus reference TRBV11-2 and TRBJ2-3, the full variable domain is EAGVAQSPRYKIIEKRQSVAFWCNPISGHATLYWYQQILGQGPKLLIQFQNNGVVDDSQLPKDRFSAERLKGVDSTLKIQPAKLEDSAVYLCASSGSGGQNTETQYFGPGTRLTVL.

This clonotype was detected many times. This chain links TRBV10-3 with TRBJ2-7; 10 nucleotides align to TRBD2. Unmatched junction bases numbered 5, after V lost 5 bases and J lost 4 bases. The CDR3 spans 14 residues. The germline gives CDR1 ENHRY, CDR2 SYGVKD. CDR3 in amino acids: CAISKTSGEYEQYF. The CDR3 nucleotides read TGTGCCATCAGTAAAACTAGCGGGGAATACGAGCAGTACTTC.

This clonotype came up many times. V usage is TRBV4-2 and J usage is TRBJ2-3, with a weak D call TRBD1 (5 bases). The germline gives CDR1 LGHNA, CDR2 YNFKEQ. V lost 0 bases, J lost 1 base, and 17 bases lay in between. The CDR3 has 18 amino acids. The CDR3 DNA is TGTGCCAGCAGCCAAGAATCCCCTTGGTGGGGCGGCACAGATACGCAGTATTTT. This encodes CASSQESPWWGGTDTQYF.

This clonotype came up many times. The genes are TRBV20-1 and TRBJ1-2, with no clear D. V was trimmed by 6 bases and J by 4 bases, leaving 18 bases between them. Germline-derived CDR1 and CDR2 are DFQATT and SNEGSKA (reference sequence). The CDR3 covers 14 residues. The CDR3 region is CSAPPGSYPYGYTF. As DNA, the CDR3 is TGCAGTGCCCCCCCCGGATCATACCCCTATGGCTACACCTTC.

This clonotype turned up a few times. Likely a read error: the CDR3 ends without its conserved phenylalanine or tryptophan. CDR3 sequence (DNA): TGTGCCAGCAGTATCGGGGCCGCGCTGGTTGAAGGGGAGACCCAGTACTCC. Its protein product is CASSIGAALVEGETQYS. V is TRBV6-5 and J is TRBJ2-5; TRBD1 or TRBD2 may be the D gene (5 bases each). Per the germline V gene, CDR1 is MNHEY and CDR2 is SVGAGI. The CDR3 contains 17 residues. V was pared by 5 bases and J by 5 bases, with 24 bases between.